This T cell receptor beta chain was captured in a study of regulatory T cells in long-lasting Graves disease. Time point defined: newly diagnosed GD, antithyroid drugs for less than 3 months. Scientists built the TCR library using RNA that was extracted from PBMCs. CDR1 and CDR2 (germline): LNHNV, YYDKDF (reference sequence). V gave up 3 bases and J gave up 4 bases, with 10 bases separating them. CDR3 length: 14 amino acids. Construction of the TCR beta libraries employed iRepertoire HTBI primers in conjunction with Arm-PCR of CDR3 regions. Via MiXCR, TCRdb re-called the multiplex PCR reads, giving one row per CDR3 protein. Of 350,000 to 450,000 distinct CDR3 sequences detected, over 15% appear once; the ten largest clones hold 25% to 30%. A further study also used this sample, focusing on T cells in Graves' hyperthyroidism and ophthalmopathy.

The sequence derives from a middle-aged man with Graves disease. Source: peripheral blood mononuclear cells (PBMCs), taken at new diagnosis, from a patient treated with antithyroid drugs. This chain uses TRBV15 with TRBJ1-5, with D possibly being TRBD1 (6 bases). The CDR3 region is CATSRSGANQPQHF. DNA of the CDR3: TGTGCCACCAGCAGGTCAGGGGCAAATCAGCCCCAGCATTTT.